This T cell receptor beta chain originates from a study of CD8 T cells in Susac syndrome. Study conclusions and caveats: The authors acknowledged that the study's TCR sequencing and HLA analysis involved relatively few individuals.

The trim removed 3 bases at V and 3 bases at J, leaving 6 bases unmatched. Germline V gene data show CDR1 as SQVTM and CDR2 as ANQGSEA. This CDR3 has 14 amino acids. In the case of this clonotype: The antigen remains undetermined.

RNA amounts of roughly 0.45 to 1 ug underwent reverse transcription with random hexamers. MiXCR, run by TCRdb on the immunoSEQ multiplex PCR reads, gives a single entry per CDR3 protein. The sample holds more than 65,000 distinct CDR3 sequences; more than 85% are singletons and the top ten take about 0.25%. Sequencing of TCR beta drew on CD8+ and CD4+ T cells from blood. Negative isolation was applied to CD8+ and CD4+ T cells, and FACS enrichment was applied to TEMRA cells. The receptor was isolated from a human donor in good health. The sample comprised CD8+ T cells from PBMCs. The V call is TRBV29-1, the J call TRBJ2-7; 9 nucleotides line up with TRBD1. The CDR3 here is CSVEAGTGYYEQYF. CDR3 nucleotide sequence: TGCAGCGTTGAGGCCGGGACAGGGTACTACGAGCAGTACTTC.